This T cell receptor beta chain was profiled in a study of blood T cell repertoires in COVID-19. About the research overall: Acute and convalescent COVID-19 samples came from the United States, Italy and Spain. The cDNA or gDNA used as material had been derived from T cells, B-cell-depleted T cells, or PBMCs.

The V end was cut by 8 bases, the J end by 4 bases, with 13 bases between. In germline, CDR1 is SGHRS, CDR2 YFSETQ. This CDR3 has 13 amino acids. The protocol was immunoSEQ multiplex PCR, while the TCRdb copy is restricted to in-frame clones and leaves out a portion. The sample lists a few hundred thousand clones; around 88% were seen once. The sequence came from a middle-aged woman with acute COVID-19. The sample taken for sequencing was PBMCs or T cells enriched from blood (not recorded which). The chain uses TRBV5-1 and TRBJ1-3; maybe TRBD1 (6 bases). CDR3 sequence reads: CASGRDKGNTIYF. Here the CDR3 DNA reads TGCGCCAGTGGACGGGACAAAGGAAACACCATATATTTT.